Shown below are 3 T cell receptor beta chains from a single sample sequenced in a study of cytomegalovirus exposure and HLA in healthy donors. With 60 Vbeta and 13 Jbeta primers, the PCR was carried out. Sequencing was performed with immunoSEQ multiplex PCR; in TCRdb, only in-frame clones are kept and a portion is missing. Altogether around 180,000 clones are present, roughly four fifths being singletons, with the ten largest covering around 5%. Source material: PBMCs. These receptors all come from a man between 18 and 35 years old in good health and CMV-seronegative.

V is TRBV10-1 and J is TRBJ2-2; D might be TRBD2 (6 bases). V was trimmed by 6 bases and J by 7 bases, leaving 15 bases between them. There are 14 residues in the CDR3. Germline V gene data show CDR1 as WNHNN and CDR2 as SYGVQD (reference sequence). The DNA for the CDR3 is TGCGCCAGCAGCCTCGGGACTCGTGGCGGGGAGCTGTTTTTT. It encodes CASSLGTRGGELFF.

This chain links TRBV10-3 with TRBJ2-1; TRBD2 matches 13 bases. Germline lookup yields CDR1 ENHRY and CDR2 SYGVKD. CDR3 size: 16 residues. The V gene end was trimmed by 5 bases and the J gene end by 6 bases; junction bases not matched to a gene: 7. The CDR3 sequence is CAISTPRTSGSNEQFF. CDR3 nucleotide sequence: TGTGCCATCAGTACCCCAAGGACTAGCGGGAGCAATGAGCAGTTCTTC.

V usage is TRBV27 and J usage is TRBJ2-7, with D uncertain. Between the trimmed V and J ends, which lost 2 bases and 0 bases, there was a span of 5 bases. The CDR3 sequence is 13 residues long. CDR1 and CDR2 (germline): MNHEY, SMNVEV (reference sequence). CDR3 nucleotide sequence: TGTGCCAGCAGTTTAGTGAGCTCCTACGAGCAGTACTTC. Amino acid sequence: CASSLVSSYEQYF.